This passage covers 14 T cell receptor beta chains from one sample sequenced in a study of shared clonotypes between healthy human individuals. TCRdb keeps only in-frame clones here, not all; method: immunoSEQ multiplex PCR. The sample yields hundreds of thousands of clones, roughly 98% seen once. CD45RO-negative, CCR7-selected cells formed the naive CD8 fraction, which excluded terminally differentiated effector memory CD45RA+ cells. The specimen sequenced was naive CD8+ T cells sorted from blood. These receptors originate from a man aged 25-40 years in good health.

J is TRBJ2-3 and V is TRBV9; tentative D call: TRBD2 (6 bases). V gave up 2 bases and J gave up 2 bases, with 15 bases separating them. The CDR3 extends over 16 amino acids. CDR1 and CDR2 from the germline V gene are SGDLS and YYNGEE. The CDR3 sequence is CASSVLAVPPTDTQYF. CDR3 DNA sequence: TGTGCCAGCAGCGTGTTAGCGGTCCCACCCACAGATACGCAGTATTTT.

The V call is TRBV28, the J call TRBJ1-1; TRBD1 aligns across 7 bases. The CDR3 has 15 amino acids. Germline V gene sequence: CDR1 MDHEN, CDR2 SYDVKM. J gave up 1 base and V 5 bases, and 7 bases lay outside the gene matches. The CDR3 sequence is CASSPSGQPNTEAFF. The DNA for the CDR3 is TGTGCCAGCAGTCCCTCGGGACAGCCGAACACTGAAGCTTTCTTT.

The V and J genes are TRBV28 and TRBJ1-4; TRBD1 agrees at 9 bases. The CDR3 extends over 18 amino acids. CDR1 and CDR2 from the germline V gene are MDHEN and SYDVKM. The V segment lost 6 bases and the J segment 0 bases; nucleotides outside the gene matches: 11. The CDR3 sequence: CASRARDRAYPTNEKLFF. CDR3 sequence (DNA): TGTGCCAGCAGAGCCCGGGACAGGGCCTATCCAACTAATGAAAAACTGTTTTTT. Full variable domain (missing parts from reference TRBV28 and TRBJ1-4): DVKVTQSSRYLVKRTGEKVFLECVQDMDHENMFWYRQDPGLGLRLIYFSYDVKMKEKGDIPEGYSVSREKKERFSLILESASTNQTSMYLCASRARDRAYPTNEKLFFGSGTQLSVL.

The rearrangement links TRBV7-9 to TRBJ2-1, with 7 bases matching TRBD2. The V and J ends lost 0 bases and 7 bases, in that order; junction bases with no gene match: 3. This CDR3 has 14 residues. Germline-derived CDR1 and CDR2 are SEHNR and FQNEAQ (reference sequence). CDR3 amino acids: CASSLAGGPNEQFF. Written as DNA, the CDR3 is TGTGCCAGCAGCTTAGCGGGAGGGCCTAATGAGCAGTTCTTC.

The genes are TRBV5-1 and TRBJ2-2, with no clear D. Germline-derived CDR1 and CDR2 are SGHRS and YFSETQ. V lost 4 bases, J lost 4 bases, and 5 bases lay in between. This CDR3 contains 12 residues. CDR3 nucleotides: TGCGCCAGCAGCCCTTCCACCGGGGAGCTGTTTTTT. It codes for CASSPSTGELFF.

The V and J genes are TRBV11-2 and TRBJ1-2, with 10 bases fitting TRBD1. The CDR3 totals 14 residues. CDR1 SGHAT and CDR2 FQNNGV come from the germline V gene. V was clipped by 5 bases and J by 8 bases; unmatched bases: 8. CDR3 protein: CASSDSGTGEGYTF. CDR3 DNA: TGTGCCAGCAGCGATTCCGGGACAGGGGAAGGCTACACCTTC.

The rearrangement links TRBV5-5 to TRBJ2-1, with D tentatively TRBD2 (6 bases). CDR1 is SGHKS and CDR2 is YYEKEE in the germline V gene (reference sequence). Trimming left V 3 bases short and J 2 bases short, with 18 bases between. The CDR3 extends over 17 amino acids. DNA of the CDR3: TGTGCCAGCAGCTCCGCCCCGGCGGGACCGCCCTACAATGAGCAGTTCTTC. This encodes CASSSAPAGPPYNEQFF.

This clone was picked up one time. This CDR3 is CASSLPMNTEAFF. CDR3 nucleotides: TGTGCCAGCAGCTTACCTATGAACACTGAAGCTTTCTTT. The gene calls are TRBV7-2 and TRBJ1-1; no definite D call. V was trimmed by 2 bases and J by 0 bases, leaving 4 bases between them. The V gene's germline CDR1 is SGHTA and CDR2 FQGNSA. This CDR3 has 13 amino acids.

Details on this clone: The same CDR3 also results from other DNA sequences found in this sample. The chain joins TRBV27 to TRBJ2-7; D is uncertain. Trimming shortened V by 3 bases and J by 0 bases, and 9 bases separated the two germline ends. Germline CDR1 reads MNHEY; CDR2 reads SMNVEV (reference sequence). The CDR3 spans 14 residues. CDR3 in DNA: TGTGCCAGCAGTTTCAGTCGAAGCTCCTACGAGCAGTACTTC. It yields the protein CASSFSRSSYEQYF.

The sample holds one count of this clone. The chain employs TRBV29-1 and TRBJ2-1; 7 bases map to TRBD1. Germline CDR1 is SQVTM and CDR2 is ANQGSEA. After removal of 5 bases from V and 4 bases from J, the junction contained 8 bases not matched to a gene. This CDR3 contains 14 residues. CDR3: CSVTRQGAYNEQFF. CDR3 in DNA: TGCAGCGTTACCCGACAGGGAGCATACAATGAGCAGTTCTTC.

The chain is built from TRBV5-4 and TRBJ2-5; D is ambiguous. V lost 2 bases and J 2 bases, leaving 7 bases between the germline ends. CDR3 length: 13 amino acids. Germline values: CDR1 SGHNT, CDR2 YYREEE (reference sequence). The CDR3 protein is CASSFPQQETQYF. As DNA, the CDR3 is TGTGCCAGCAGCTTCCCACAGCAAGAGACCCAGTACTTC.

This clone was seen once. The CDR3 bases are TGTGCCAGCAGCTTGGCAGGGGGGTACCAAGAGACCCAGTACTTC. It encodes CASSLAGGYQETQYF. V usage is TRBV7-7 and J usage is TRBJ2-5; possibly TRBD1 for D (7 bases). The CDR3 is 15 amino acids. V lost 3 bases, J lost 0 bases, and 11 bases lay in between. The germline V gene encodes CDR1 SSHAT and CDR2 FNYEAQ (reference sequence).

The chain couples TRBV11-2 to TRBJ2-2; D unclear. V lost 2 bases and J lost 7, with 20 bases in between. Germline V gene lookup returns CDR1 SGHAT and CDR2 FQNNGV. CDR3 length: 17 amino acids. CDR3 sequence reads: CASSLSYQRSWIGELFF. The DNA of the CDR3 is TGTGCCAGCAGCTTAAGCTACCAGCGAAGTTGGATCGGGGAGCTGTTTTTT.

For the CDR3, the DNA is TGTGCCAGCAGTTTATTTGCACGATACGAGCAGTACTTC. Amino acid sequence: CASSLFARYEQYF. The gene calls are TRBV27 and TRBJ2-7, with D uncertain. Germline V gene data show CDR1 as MNHEY and CDR2 as SMNVEV (reference sequence). V gave up 1 base and J gave up 4 bases, with 8 bases separating them. The CDR3 covers 13 residues.